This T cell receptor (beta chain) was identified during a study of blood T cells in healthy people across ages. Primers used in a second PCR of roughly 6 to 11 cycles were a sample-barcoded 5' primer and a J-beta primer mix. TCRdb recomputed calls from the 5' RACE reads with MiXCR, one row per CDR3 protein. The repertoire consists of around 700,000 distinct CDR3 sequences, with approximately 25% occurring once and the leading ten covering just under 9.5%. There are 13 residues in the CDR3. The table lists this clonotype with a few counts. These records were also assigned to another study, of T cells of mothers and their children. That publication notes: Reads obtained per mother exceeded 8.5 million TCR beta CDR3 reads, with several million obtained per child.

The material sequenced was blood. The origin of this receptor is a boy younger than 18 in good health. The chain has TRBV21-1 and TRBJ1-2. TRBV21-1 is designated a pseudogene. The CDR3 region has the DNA TGTGCCAGCCACGAGGGAGGCGGCTATGGCTACACCTTC. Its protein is CASHEGGGYGYTF.